Below, one T cell receptor beta chain is given with its context. Its antigen is not identified. The sample comes from a study of somatic mutations in cytotoxic T cells in rheumatoid arthritis. Study in general: There were some V beta antibody-stained T-cell populations flow-sorted at nearly 100% purity, and these included V beta1+ cells sequenced for TCRB.

Study results and limitations: There was no significant difference in CD8+ T-cell clonality between rheumatoid arthritis patients and age-matched healthy controls.

Source study methods: Seldom did patient CD8+ clones exceeding 1% match published virus-specific TCRB sequences. TCRdb keeps only in-frame clones here, not all; method: immunoSEQ multiplex PCR. V and J calls and clone size are those listed in that table; D and trimming were worked out from the DNA. The profile covers about 18,000 clones, with about four fifths appearing a single time and about 28% taken by the ten largest. The sequence came from an adult with rheumatoid arthritis. Material: CD8+ T cells sorted from blood.

CDR3 residues: CATNRLTSTDTQYF. CDR3 coding DNA: TGTGCCACAAACAGACTCACTAGCACAGATACGCAGTATTTT. The V and J genes are TRBV7-2 and TRBJ2-3; the D is unclear. Germline V gene data show CDR1 as SGHTA and CDR2 as FQGNSA. The CDR3 runs 14 residues. The V and J ends lost 10 bases and 0 bases respectively, with 14 bases between them.